These 12 T cell receptor beta chains came from one sample sequenced in a study of T-cell reconstitution after alpha-beta-depleted transplantation in children. This sample's TCRbeta library carried unique molecular identifier barcodes. Each CDR3 protein is one row after TCRdb ran MiXCR on the PCR reads. The profile shows 300,000 to 350,000 distinct CDR3 sequences, about a quarter of them singletons. The sequences come from PBMCs, mostly from graft donor cells, collected 180 days after TCRalphabeta/CD19-depleted stem cell transplant. The receptor set was obtained from a male patient aged 5 to 17 who had a stem cell transplant for acute lymphoblastic leukemia, so the T cells may come from the graft donor.

V and J are TRBV5-1 and TRBJ1-3; D unclear. The CDR3 is 14 residues long. V was pared by 0 bases and J by 0 bases, with 4 bases between. Germline V gene sequence: CDR1 SGHRS, CDR2 YFSETQ. The CDR3 DNA reads TGCGCCAGCAGCTTGGGGTTCTCTGGAAACACCATATATTTT. This encodes CASSLGFSGNTIYF. Full variable domain (missing parts from reference TRBV5-1 and TRBJ1-3): KAGVTQTPRYLIKTRGQQVTLSCSPISGHRSVSWYQQTPGQGLQFLFEYFSETQRNKGNFPGRFSGRQFSNSRSEMNVSTLELGDSALYLCASSLGFSGNTIYFGEGSWLTVV.

This clonotype was counted at least ten times. The rearrangement joins TRBV29-1 to TRBJ2-7; unclear D gene. The CDR3 covers 11 residues. Trimming left V 4 bases short and J 1 base short, with 5 bases between. CDR1 SQVTM and CDR2 ANQGSEA come from the germline V gene. As DNA, the CDR3 is TGCAGCGTTGGTCTTTCCTACGAGCAGTACTTC. The encoded protein is CSVGLSYEQYF.

The CDR3 reads CSANGLAGVGQFF. In nucleotides, the CDR3 is TGCAGTGCTAACGGACTAGCGGGAGTCGGGCAGTTCTTC. The chain couples TRBV20-1 to TRBJ2-1; 13 nucleotides match TRBD2. V dropped 4 bases and J dropped 12; count of bases not matched to a gene: 6. Germline lookup yields CDR1 DFQATT and CDR2 SNEGSKA (reference sequence). The CDR3 spans 13 residues.

This rearrangement joins TRBV18 to TRBJ2-1, with D possibly being TRBD1 (6 bases). Germline V lookup: CDR1 KGHSH, CDR2 LQKENI. The CDR3 covers 17 residues. V lost 1 base and J 0 bases, leaving 13 bases between the germline ends. CDR3 in amino acids: CASSPLTGTRSYNEQFF. The CDR3, as DNA: TGTGCCAGCTCACCACTAACCGGGACACGCTCCTACAATGAGCAGTTCTTC.

In the case of this clonotype: A much larger clone lies a single base off, so this may be a read error. The chain joins TRBV5-4 to TRBJ2-1, with 8 bases aligning to TRBD2. Germline CDR1 is SGHNT and CDR2 is YYREEE (reference sequence). The CDR3 runs to 14 residues. CDR3 nucleotides: TGTGCCAGCAGCGCGGGGACTAGGCCCAATGAGCGGTTCTTC. Translating it yields CASSAGTRPNERFF.

This clonotype was detected many times. V is TRBV7-6 and J is TRBJ1-3; D remains unclear. There are 17 residues in the CDR3. Germline V gives CDR1 SGHVS, CDR2 FNYEAQ. V dropped 0 bases and J dropped 0 bases, with 12 bases sitting between them. CDR3 nucleotides: TGTGCCAGCAGCTTAGCAGGGCAGCCCTTCTCTGGAAACACCATATATTTT. Translating gives CASSLAGQPFSGNTIYF.

The V and J genes are TRBV7-8 and TRBJ2-4, with 16 bases fitting TRBD2. Germline CDR1 is SGHVS and CDR2 is FQNEAQ. V shed 5 bases, J shed 0 bases, and the junction held 4 bases outside the gene matches. This CDR3 is 18 amino acids long. CDR3 DNA: TGTGCCAGCAGCCCGGGACTAGCGGGAGGGCTAGCCAAAAACATTCAGTACTTC. This encodes CASSPGLAGGLAKNIQYF.

This clonotype was seen more than once but under ten times. V and J are TRBV29-1 and TRBJ2-3; 10 bases agree with TRBD1. With 0 bases clipped from V and 6 bases from J, the junction kept 6 bases outside the gene matches. Germline V gives CDR1 SQVTM, CDR2 ANQGSEA. The CDR3 covers 15 residues. The CDR3 protein is CSVEDRDRGWDTQYF. CDR3 in DNA: TGCAGCGTTGAAGACCGGGACAGGGGATGGGATACGCAGTATTTT.

This chain links TRBV4-2 with TRBJ2-1; 10 bases align to TRBD2. This CDR3 is 19 amino acids long. J gave up 8 bases and V 0 bases, and 16 bases lay outside the gene matches. The V gene's germline CDR1 is LGHNA and CDR2 YNFKEQ. The DNA for the CDR3 is TGTGCCAGCAGCCAAGATAGCGGGTCTAGCGGGAGAGGATCAGATGAGCAGTTCTTC. Translation gives CASSQDSGSSGRGSDEQFF.

There are a few counts of this clonotype. This chain connects TRBV5-1 to TRBJ1-1, with TRBD1 matching over 8 bases. The CDR3 runs 14 residues. Germline V lookup: CDR1 SGHRS, CDR2 YFSETQ. The V gene end was trimmed by 4 bases and the J gene end by 3 bases; junction bases not matched to a gene: 5. The CDR3 DNA sequence: TGCGCCAGCAGCCTGGACAGGGATTACACTGAAGCTTTCTTT. It yields the protein CASSLDRDYTEAFF.

This clonotype was found many times. The V gene is TRBV3-1, the J gene TRBJ2-7; no reliable D call. V was pared by 1 base and J by 6 bases, with 16 bases between. The V gene's germline CDR1 is LGHDT and CDR2 YNNKEL (reference sequence). This CDR3 has 15 residues. The CDR3 nucleotides read TGTGCCAGCAGCCAAGTAAGGAGTTTTGTAGGCGAGCAGTACTTC. It yields the protein CASSQVRSFVGEQYF.

Only a few counts were recorded for this clonotype. The chain couples TRBV29-1 to TRBJ1-1; perhaps TRBD1 as D (5 bases). V lost 5 bases to trimming and J lost 2 bases, with 9 bases between them. Germline values: CDR1 SQVTM, CDR2 ANQGSEA. The CDR3 sequence is 12 residues long. This chain's CDR3 is CSVFQGNTEAFF. In DNA, the CDR3 is TGCAGCGTTTTTCAGGGAAACACTGAAGCTTTCTTT.